One T cell receptor beta chain is described in this entry. Its target antigen remains unknown. Within one base of it there is no much larger clone, and no base qualities were kept. Receptor amplification or capture employed the immunoSEQ multiplex PCR assay. The source is immuneACCESS, and TCRdb retained only in-frame sequences with V and J called. Part of the clones is not carried over; for the studies checked, unresolved V genes explain less than half of this, and the remainder is unexplained. For this sample the table gives hundreds of thousands of clones, of which 88% were detected only once. The top ten clonotypes cover around 0.0099% of the sample. This specimen belongs to a study of shared T cell receptors in the human thymus (dated by TCRdb to the early 2020s). Broadly, across the study: The study examined how self-reactive, shared T-cell receptor alpha chains are generated in the human thymus.

V and J lose 2 bases and 5 bases, and a span of 15 bases separates them. Taken from the germline V gene, the CDR1 and CDR2 loops are MDHEN and SYDVKM. The CDR3 sequence holds 15 residues, the cysteine and phenylalanine included. Just the 45-base CDR3 DNA is kept, in frame starting at base 1. These data were also filed under a second study, of human thymus T cells. Per the second study: The donors were immunologically healthy infants in Finland who had open corrective cardiac surgery for congenital heart defects. Thymus tissue was obtained as surgical resects removed during corrective cardiac surgery. Both the thymic and the peripheral blood repertoires appeared to show biased V and J gene segment usage. According to the related research, thymic TCR repertoires were highly overlapping among unrelated individuals. TCR alpha and beta repertoires from seven to nine infant thymus samples and a few related peripheral blood samples were characterized in the study. Donor ages ranging from roughly 6 to 250 days were recorded, and six or seven male and two female infants were included in the cohort. Thymocytes were freed from the tissue by mechanical means and kept at -70 degrees C as pellets of roughly 8.5-31 million cells. A QIAsymphony instrument was used to extract genomic DNA from frozen cell pellets. Using the immunoSEQ multiplex PCR assay, the TCRB and TCRAD loci were amplified from a standardized quantity of quality-controlled genomic DNA. The amplicons spanned the V(D)J region and were long enough to cover the CDR3 and allow V and J genes to be identified. The commercial immunoSEQ service was used to sequence amplicons on an Illumina platform. Corrections for primer bias and sequencing errors followed previously described methods, while TCRAD and TCRB definitions were based on the IMGT database. Analysis of the repertoires was done with immunoSEQ Analyzer 3.0 and VDJTools and included basic statistics, V/J segment usage, diversity estimates, rarefaction and pairwise overlap. Diversity was estimated using the Chao1, ChaoE, Efron-Thisted, Shannon and inverse Simpson indices, and was also estimated on datasets down-sampled to the size of the smallest sample. Repertoire overlap used strict matching of CDR3 nucleotide sequence, V gene and J gene, with Jaccard-based multidimensional scaling clustering. On average, approximately 800,000 unique TCRB clonotypes were obtained from thymus samples, compared with 65,000 to 90,000 from blood samples.

The chain is assembled from TRBV28 and TRBJ1-1, and possibly TRBD1, on 6 matching bases. The origin of this receptor is a boy in the first two years of life with a congenital heart defect. Donor details come from another sample of the same person, matched by shared clones. Sequenced material: thymocytes. The DNA sequence is given as TGTGCCAGCAGTTTACGGCTCAGGGGAGGGACTGAAGCTTTCTTT. It encodes CASSLRLRGGTEAFF.